Below, 29 T cell receptor beta chains from the same sample are listed, as sequenced in a study of blood T cell repertoires in COVID-19. Profiling relied on immunoSEQ multiplex PCR, and the TCRdb table lists in-frame clones only, not all of them. The sample yields about 220,000 clones, around nine tenths seen once. Sample: peripheral blood. The receptors here all came from a man aged 35-49 years with acute or convalescent COVID-19.

This clone was seen only a few times. The chain carries TRBV9 and TRBJ2-2; D is unclear. The length of the CDR3 is 16 residues. Trimming left V 4 bases short and J 0 bases short, with 13 bases between. CDR1 is SGDLS and CDR2 is YYNGEE in the germline V gene. CDR3 loop: CASSPSLVANTGELFF. The CDR3 DNA reads TGTGCCAGCAGCCCGAGCCTCGTTGCGAACACCGGGGAGCTGTTTTTT.

V usage is TRBV7-2 and J usage is TRBJ2-3, with 11 bases fitting TRBD2. The germline V gene has CDR1 SGHTA and CDR2 FQGNSA. The CDR3 sequence is 15 residues long. V dropped 4 bases and J dropped 4; count of bases not matched to a gene: 4. CDR3 nucleotides: TGTGCCAGCAGCTCCGTAGCGGGAGGGTCAGATACGCAGTATTTT. This codes for CASSSVAGGSDTQYF. Based on the CDR3 plus reference TRBV7-2 and TRBJ2-3, the full variable domain is GAGVSQSPSNKVTEKGKDVELRCDPISGHTALYWYRQSLGQGLEFLIYFQGNSAPDKSGLPSDRFSAERTGGSVSTLTIQRTQQEDSAVYLCASSSVAGGSDTQYFGPGTRLTVL.

The rearrangement joins TRBV27 to TRBJ2-1, with 7 bases identical to TRBD2. From germline, CDR1 is MNHEY and CDR2 SMNVEV (reference sequence). The CDR3 sequence is 15 residues long. With V trimmed by 6 bases and J by 4 bases, 9 bases remained unmatched. The chain's CDR3 is CASRAGTIIYNEQFF. The CDR3 nucleotides are TGTGCCAGCAGGGCCGGGACTATCATATACAATGAGCAGTTCTTC.

The chain is built from TRBV19 and TRBJ2-7; D gene unclear. V was clipped by 4 bases and J by 0 bases, with 10 bases between them. Germline CDR1 and CDR2: LNHDA and SQIVND (reference sequence). There are 14 residues in the CDR3. CDR3 amino acids: CASSKARSSYEQYF. CDR3 nucleotides: TGTGCCAGTAGTAAAGCGCGGAGCTCCTACGAGCAGTACTTC.

The genes are TRBV4-2 and TRBJ2-7; perhaps TRBD1 as D (5 bases). CDR3 length: 13 residues. With 0 bases removed from V and 5 bases from J, the gap between germline ends came to 8 bases. Per the germline V gene, CDR1 is LGHNA and CDR2 is YNFKEQ. CDR3 protein: CASSQDGRDEQYF. CDR3 DNA: TGTGCCAGCAGCCAAGATGGCAGGGACGAGCAGTACTTC.

The chain employs TRBV5-1 and TRBJ1-4; 8 positions match TRBD1. CDR3 length: 15 amino acids. Germline V gene sequence: CDR1 SGHRS, CDR2 YFSETQ. The V gene end was trimmed by 0 bases and the J gene end by 6 bases; junction bases not matched to a gene: 4. CDR3 sequence reads: CASSLGTGFYEKLFF. DNA for the CDR3: TGCGCCAGCAGCTTGGGGACAGGGTTTTATGAAAAACTGTTTTTT.

This chain links TRBV5-4 with TRBJ2-3; 8 positions agree with TRBD1. V shed 6 bases, J shed 3 bases, and the junction held 9 bases outside the gene matches. The CDR3 extends over 15 amino acids. CDR1 is SGHNT, CDR2 YYREEE, per germline (reference sequence). CDR3 coding DNA: TGTGCCAGCACCGCAATGGGACAGGATACAGATACGCAGTATTTT. This translates into CASTAMGQDTDTQYF.

The rearrangement links TRBV2 to TRBJ1-1, with D tentatively TRBD1 (5 bases). CDR1 and CDR2 (germline): SNHLY, FYNNEI. With 2 bases removed from V and 2 bases from J, the gap between germline ends came to 12 bases. The CDR3 runs to 15 residues. Written as DNA, the CDR3 is TGTGCCAGCAGTGAACTTGGGGGGAGTAACACTGAAGCTTTCTTT. It codes for CASSELGGSNTEAFF.

The chain employs TRBV4-2 and TRBJ2-1; 8 positions match TRBD1. J lost 4 bases, V lost 4 bases, and 12 bases had no gene match. Germline V gene sequence: CDR1 LGHNA, CDR2 YNFKEQ. The CDR3 contains 17 residues. CDR3 nucleotides: TGTGCCAGCAGCCCCCATTTCCGGGACAGGAGTTACAATGAGCAGTTCTTC. Amino acids: CASSPHFRDRSYNEQFF.

The chain has TRBV5-4 and TRBJ1-2; no definite D call. The CDR3 consists of 14 residues. Trimming left V 2 bases short and J 8 bases short, with 16 bases between. From germline, CDR1 is SGHNT and CDR2 YYREEE (reference sequence). The CDR3 DNA reads TGTGCCAGCAGCTTAACCGGGTTGGAGAACGGCTACACCTTC. Translating gives CASSLTGLENGYTF.

The chain joins TRBV11-2 to TRBJ2-3; TRBD2 agrees at 8 bases. J gave up 5 bases and V 7 bases, and 11 bases lay outside the gene matches. CDR1 and CDR2 (germline): SGHAT, FQNNGV. This CDR3 contains 15 residues. The CDR3 nucleotides are TGTGCCAGCAATCAAGCGGGACTAGGGGGAGATACGCAGTATTTT. Encoded protein: CASNQAGLGGDTQYF.

The rearrangement uses TRBV2 and TRBJ1-5, with TRBD1 matching 7 bases. CDR3 length: 13 residues. The germline V gene has CDR1 SNHLY and CDR2 FYNNEI. V lost 10 bases, J lost 4 bases, and 7 bases stayed unmatched. The CDR3: CATRGTANQPQHF. In DNA, the CDR3 is TGTGCCACCAGGGGGACAGCAAATCAGCCCCAGCATTTT.

The chain carries TRBV21-1 and TRBJ1-6; the table's D call of TRBD1 was not tested on the DNA. TRBV21-1 is flagged as a pseudogene. This CDR3 is 17 amino acids long. The CDR3 DNA follows: TGTGCCAGGGCCGGGACAGGGACCCCACCCTATAATTCACCCCTCCACTTT. It is translated as CARAGTGTPPYNSPLHF.

The chain recombines TRBV5-4 with TRBJ2-7, with 8 bases that match TRBD2. Germline CDR1 reads SGHNT; CDR2 reads YYREEE (reference sequence). The CDR3 extends over 15 amino acids. V lost 4 bases and J lost 0; bases outside the gene matches: 6. Here the CDR3 DNA reads TGTGCCAGCAGCCCCACTAGCGGTTACTCCTACGAGCAGTACTTC. It encodes CASSPTSGYSYEQYF.

The V and J genes are TRBV7-2 and TRBJ2-5; D gene unclear. This CDR3 is built from 15 residues. From germline, CDR1 is SGHTA and CDR2 FQGNSA. V lost 1 base to trimming and J lost 5 bases, with 14 bases between them. CDR3 in DNA: TGTGCCAGCAGCTTAGTGATAGCCCAATGGGAGACCCAGTACTTC. Translated: CASSLVIAQWETQYF.

V usage is TRBV19 and J usage is TRBJ1-5, with 7 bases lining up with TRBD1. Germline V gives CDR1 LNHDA, CDR2 SQIVND (reference sequence). The CDR3 is 16 amino acids. V was pared by 6 bases and J by 3 bases, with 11 bases of the junction left unmatched. CDR3 amino acids: CASRAGTVRFNQPQHF. The DNA for the CDR3 is TGTGCCAGTAGAGCCGGGACAGTACGTTTCAATCAGCCCCAGCATTTT. The entire variable domain, with the rest obtained from reference TRBV19 and TRBJ1-5, is as follows: DGGITQSPKYLFRKEGQNVTLSCEQNLNHDAMYWYRQDPGQGLRLIYYSQIVNDFQKGDIAEGYSVSREKKESFPLTVTSAQKNPTAFYLCASRAGTVRFNQPQHFGDGTRLSIL.

The V gene is TRBV7-2, the J gene TRBJ2-2, with a possible D match to TRBD2 (5 bases). Germline V lookup: CDR1 SGHTA, CDR2 FQGNSA. The CDR3 runs 16 residues. Trimming stripped 3 bases from V and 5 bases from J, with 16 bases between. CDR3 nucleotides: TGTGCCAGCAGCTTCAACCGAGGGAGAGCGACCGGGGAGCTGTTTTTT. This gives the protein CASSFNRGRATGELFF.

This clone was detected only a few times. The chain joins TRBV7-6 to TRBJ2-7, with TRBD1 matching over 8 bases. Per the germline V gene, CDR1 is SGHVS and CDR2 is FNYEAQ. CDR3 length equals 15 residues. With V trimmed by 3 bases and J by 0 bases, 4 bases remained unmatched. Here the CDR3 reads CASSFGTGSSYEQYF. CDR3 nucleotides: TGTGCCAGCAGCTTCGGGACAGGAAGCTCCTACGAGCAGTACTTC.

The chain couples TRBV11-3 to TRBJ2-1, with TRBD2 matching over 8 bases. V dropped 5 bases and J dropped 3; count of bases not matched to a gene: 9. Germline CDR1 reads SGHNT; CDR2 reads YENEEA. This CDR3 is built from 16 residues. In DNA, the CDR3 is TGTGCCAGCAGCGAACGAACGGGACTAGGCTACAATGAGCAGTTCTTC. This encodes CASSERTGLGYNEQFF.

This chain uses TRBV7-9 with TRBJ2-1; D is perhaps TRBD1 (6 bases). Germline lookup yields CDR1 SEHNR and CDR2 FQNEAQ (reference sequence). The CDR3 has 15 amino acids. Trimming removed 6 bases at V and 2 bases at J, with 14 bases between. This CDR3 is CASSPPGTTYNEQFF. CDR3 nucleotide sequence: TGTGCCAGCAGTCCGCCCGGGACAACCTACAATGAGCAGTTCTTC.

The chain combines TRBV19 with TRBJ2-6; no clear D. CDR3 length: 16 residues. V was trimmed by 0 bases and J by 2 bases, leaving 8 bases between them. The germline V gene has CDR1 LNHDA and CDR2 SQIVND (reference sequence). The chain's CDR3 is CASSIDLVAGANVLTF. In DNA, the CDR3 is TGTGCCAGTAGTATAGATTTGGTAGCTGGGGCCAACGTCCTGACTTTC.

V gene TRBV7-2 combines with J gene TRBJ1-5, with D uncertain. V was trimmed by 1 base and J by 0 bases, leaving 7 bases between them. This CDR3 has 15 amino acids. The V gene's germline CDR1 is SGHTA and CDR2 FQGNSA. The CDR3 DNA follows: TGTGCCAGCAGCTTAGGCAGTTCTAGCAATCAGCCCCAGCATTTT. Its protein is CASSLGSSSNQPQHF. Supplemented by reference TRBV7-2 and TRBJ1-5, the full variable domain reads GAGVSQSPSNKVTEKGKDVELRCDPISGHTALYWYRQSLGQGLEFLIYFQGNSAPDKSGLPSDRFSAERTGGSVSTLTIQRTQQEDSAVYLCASSLGSSSNQPQHFGDGTRLSIL.

The rearrangement links TRBV19 to TRBJ2-3; 14 nucleotides agree with TRBD2. V lost 1 base and J lost 11; bases outside the gene matches: 5. Germline V gene data show CDR1 as LNHDA and CDR2 as SQIVND (reference sequence). The CDR3 totals 15 residues. DNA for the CDR3: TGTGCCAGTAGTATAGGGGGGACTAGCGGGAGTGGGCAGTATTTT. As protein: CASSIGGTSGSGQYF. The variable domain in full, completed from reference TRBV19 and TRBJ2-3, reads DGGITQSPKYLFRKEGQNVTLSCEQNLNHDAMYWYRQDPGQGLRLIYYSQIVNDFQKGDIAEGYSVSREKKESFPLTVTSAQKNPTAFYLCASSIGGTSGSGQYFGPGTRLTVL.

The chain has TRBV7-9 and TRBJ1-5; tentatively, D is TRBD1 (6 bases). Germline CDR1 is SEHNR and CDR2 is FQNEAQ (reference sequence). Trimming removed 0 bases from V and 3 bases from J, with 9 bases in between. The CDR3 has 15 amino acids. CDR3 region: CASSLAGTPNQPQHF. DNA of the CDR3: TGTGCCAGCAGCTTAGCCGGGACACCCAATCAGCCCCAGCATTTT.

This chain uses TRBV5-6 with TRBJ1-5, with a weak D call TRBD1 (5 bases). The CDR3 runs to 15 residues. V was clipped by 0 bases and J by 4 bases, with 11 bases between them. Germline V lookup: CDR1 SGHDT, CDR2 YYEEEE. Here the CDR3 reads CASSLAKGWNQPQHF. Written as DNA, the CDR3 is TGTGCCAGCAGCTTGGCCAAGGGGTGGAATCAGCCCCAGCATTTT.

The gene calls are TRBV7-3 and TRBJ2-1; 9 nucleotides line up with TRBD2. The V gene's germline CDR1 is SGHTA and CDR2 FQGTGA. The CDR3 length is 16 residues. The J segment lost 7 bases and the V segment lost 5 bases, leaving 12 bases of the junction unmatched. CDR3 protein: CASSATPSGTVNEQFF. As DNA, the CDR3 is TGTGCCAGCAGCGCCACCCCTAGCGGGACGGTGAATGAGCAGTTCTTC. The variable domain in full, completed from reference TRBV7-3 and TRBJ2-1, reads GAGVSQTPSNKVTEKGKYVELRCDPISGHTALYWYRQSLGQGPEFLIYFQGTGAADDSGLPNDRFFAVRPEGSVSTLKIQRTERGDSAVYLCASSATPSGTVNEQFFGPGTRLTVL.

The rearrangement uses TRBV2 and TRBJ2-1, with TRBD1 matching over 10 bases. This CDR3 contains 16 residues. Germline CDR1 and CDR2: SNHLY and FYNNEI. Trimming cost V 3 bases and J 1 base; bases outside gene matches: 3. The CDR3 nucleotides are TGTGCCAGCAGTGAGGGACAGGGGCCTTCCTACAATGAGCAGTTCTTC. Its protein is CASSEGQGPSYNEQFF.

This clone has only one observation. This sample also contains other DNA sequences that code for the same CDR3. J is TRBJ1-6 and V is TRBV18, with 7 bases aligning to TRBD1. This CDR3 contains 13 residues. From germline, CDR1 is KGHSH and CDR2 LQKENI. V dropped 3 bases and J dropped 8; count of bases not matched to a gene: 1. CDR3 amino acids: CASSPGQDSPLHF. The CDR3 bases are TGTGCCAGCTCACCTGGACAGGATTCACCCCTCCACTTT.

The rearrangement joins TRBV4-1 to TRBJ2-7; D perhaps matches TRBD1 (6 bases). V dropped 1 base and J dropped 2 bases, with 15 bases sitting between them. The length of the CDR3 is 16 residues. The germline V gene has CDR1 MGHRA and CDR2 YSYEKL. This CDR3 is CASSQGQDSSAYEQYF. In DNA, the CDR3 is TGCGCCAGCAGCCAAGGTCAGGACAGTAGTGCCTACGAGCAGTACTTC.